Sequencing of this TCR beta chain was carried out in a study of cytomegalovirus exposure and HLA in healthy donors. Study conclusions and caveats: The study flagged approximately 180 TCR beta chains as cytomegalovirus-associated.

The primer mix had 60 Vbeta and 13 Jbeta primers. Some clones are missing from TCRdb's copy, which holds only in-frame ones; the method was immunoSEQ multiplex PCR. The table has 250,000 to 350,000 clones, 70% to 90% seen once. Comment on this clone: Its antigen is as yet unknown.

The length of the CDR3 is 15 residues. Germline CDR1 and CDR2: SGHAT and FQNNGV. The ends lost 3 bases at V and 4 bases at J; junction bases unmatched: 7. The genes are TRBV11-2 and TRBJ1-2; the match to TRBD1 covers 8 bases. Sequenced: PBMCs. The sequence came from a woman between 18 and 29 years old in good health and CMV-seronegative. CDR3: CASSFDRGRSYGYTF. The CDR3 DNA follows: TGTGCCAGCAGCTTCGACAGGGGACGTTCCTATGGCTACACCTTC.